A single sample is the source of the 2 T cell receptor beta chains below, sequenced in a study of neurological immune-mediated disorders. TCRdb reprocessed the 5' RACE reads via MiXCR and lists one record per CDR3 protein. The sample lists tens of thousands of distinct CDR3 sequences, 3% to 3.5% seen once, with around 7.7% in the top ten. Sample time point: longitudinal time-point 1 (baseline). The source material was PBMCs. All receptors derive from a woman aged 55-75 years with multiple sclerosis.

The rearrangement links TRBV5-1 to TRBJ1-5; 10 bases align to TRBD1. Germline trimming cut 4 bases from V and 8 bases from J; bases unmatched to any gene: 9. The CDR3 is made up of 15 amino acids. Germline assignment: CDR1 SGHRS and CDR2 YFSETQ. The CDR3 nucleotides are TGCGCCAGCAGCGGGGGACAGGGGTTGGGGGAGCCCCAGCATTTT. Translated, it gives CASSGGQGLGEPQHF. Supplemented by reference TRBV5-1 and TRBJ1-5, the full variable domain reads KAGVTQTPRYLIKTRGQQVTLSCSPISGHRSVSWYQQTPGQGLQFLFEYFSETQRNKGNFPGRFSGRQFSNSRSEMNVSTLELGDSALYLCASSGGQGLGEPQHFGDGTRLSIL.

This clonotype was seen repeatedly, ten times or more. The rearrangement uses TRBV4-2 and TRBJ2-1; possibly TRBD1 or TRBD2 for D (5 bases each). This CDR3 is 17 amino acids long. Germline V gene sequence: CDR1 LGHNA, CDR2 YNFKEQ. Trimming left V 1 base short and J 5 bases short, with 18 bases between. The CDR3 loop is CASSQGGTVGENNEQFF. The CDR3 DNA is TGTGCCAGCAGCCAAGGGGGTACGGTGGGGGAAAACAATGAGCAGTTCTTC.